This TCR beta chain was identified during a study of cytomegalovirus exposure and HLA in healthy donors. Both 60 Vbeta primers and 13 Jbeta primers went into the PCR. This table comes from immunoSEQ multiplex PCR, and its TCRdb copy is limited to in-frame clones, with some not included. This table holds approximately 150,000 clones, roughly 80% found once. Study-wide results and limits: Approximately 18,000 TCR beta sequences were associated with HLA alleles at 0.05 false discovery rate in a later analysis. Accurate predictions that matched the HLA-A and HLA-B alleles of most subjects were reportedly made from TCR beta sequences. An Asian-associated ancestry cluster reportedly showed fewer N-insertions than the approximately 690-donor mean in a later analysis. The authors later found TCR association rates varying by HLA locus, with DRB1 most and HLA-C fewest.

A single count supports this clone. What it binds is not known. V was shortened by 2 bases and J by 0 bases, with 4 bases between the two germline ends. Germline CDR1 is SEHNR and CDR2 is FQNEAQ (reference sequence). This CDR3 spans 13 amino acids. Specimen: PBMCs. This receptor was identified in a man aged 18 to 30 in good health and CMV-seropositive. The chain couples TRBV7-9 to TRBJ1-1; D remains unclear. The CDR3 DNA reads TGTGCCAGCAGCTTACAGATGAACACTGAAGCTTTCTTT. It specifies CASSLQMNTEAFF.